The 9 T cell receptor beta chains in this list originate from one sample, sequenced in a study of shared clonotypes between healthy human individuals. The naive CD8 population came from CD45RO-negative cells selected for CCR7, without terminally differentiated effector memory CD45RA+ cells. Data came from immunoSEQ multiplex PCR; TCRdb stores just in-frame clones and leaves some out. The sample carries hundreds of thousands of clones, about 95% recorded once. Sequenced: naive CD8+ T cells sorted from blood. The source is a woman in her thirties in good health.

The chain uses TRBV27 and TRBJ2-1; D gene ambiguous. V lost 0 bases and J 8 bases, leaving 11 bases between the germline ends. This CDR3 is 14 amino acids long. CDR1 is MNHEY and CDR2 is SMNVEV in the germline V gene (reference sequence). The CDR3 loop is CASSLSWGGDEQFF. CDR3 in DNA: TGTGCCAGCAGTTTATCGTGGGGTGGCGATGAGCAGTTCTTC.

The chain has TRBV9 and TRBJ1-1; D unresolved. Trimming took off 7 bases at V and 1 base at J, with 23 bases between the two ends. Germline V lookup: CDR1 SGDLS, CDR2 YYNGEE. The CDR3 runs to 17 residues. CDR3 residues: CASLYHLTEGENTEAFF. The CDR3 DNA reads TGTGCCAGCTTATATCATCTTACTGAGGGAGAGAACACTGAAGCTTTCTTT.

The chain joins TRBV4-1 to TRBJ2-1; D may be TRBD1 (5 bases). This CDR3 spans 15 amino acids. CDR1 and CDR2 from the germline V gene are MGHRA and YSYEKL. With 1 base removed from V and 4 bases from J, the gap between germline ends came to 11 bases. CDR3 bases: TGCGCCAGCAGCCAAGTTTCGCGGACATACAATGAGCAGTTCTTC. Protein product: CASSQVSRTYNEQFF.

This clone has only one observation. This rearrangement joins TRBV28 to TRBJ1-4; no clear D gene. Looked up from germline, CDR1 is MDHEN and CDR2 is SYDVKM. This CDR3 is built from 15 residues. Trimming took 10 bases from V and 1 from J, leaving 16 bases between them. CDR3 DNA sequence: TGTGCCATAAAACGGGGTTGGGAAACTAATGAAAAACTGTTTTTT. Protein: CAIKRGWETNEKLFF.

The chain combines TRBV28 with TRBJ2-2; D perhaps matches TRBD2 (5 bases). This CDR3 spans 14 amino acids. Trimming pared 7 bases from V and 5 bases from J, leaving 14 bases between. CDR1 and CDR2 from the germline V gene are MDHEN and SYDVKM. Here the CDR3 DNA reads TGTGCCAGCACTAAGCCCGGGGAAACCGGGGAGCTGTTTTTT. Protein sequence: CASTKPGETGELFF.

The chain combines TRBV19 with TRBJ1-2, with unresolved D. The V and J ends lost 5 bases and 6 bases respectively, with 16 bases between them. The CDR3 covers 14 residues. CDR1 and CDR2 (germline): LNHDA, SQIVND (reference sequence). The chain's CDR3 is CASSPGPPGDGYTF. As DNA, the CDR3 is TGTGCCAGTAGTCCAGGCCCACCCGGGGATGGCTACACCTTC.

This clone appeared a single time. The chain joins TRBV7-9 to TRBJ2-2; the D gene could be TRBD1 or TRBD2 (5 bases each). This CDR3 spans 18 amino acids. Between the trimmed V and J ends, which lost 5 bases and 3 bases, there was a span of 22 bases. The germline gives CDR1 SEHNR, CDR2 FQNEAQ (reference sequence). The DNA of the CDR3 is TGTGCCAGCAGCAGACGGTCCCGGGACCGAGGACACACCGGGGAGCTGTTTTTT. It yields the protein CASSRRSRDRGHTGELFF.

The V gene is TRBV6-5, the J gene TRBJ1-5; 8 nucleotides align to TRBD1. This CDR3 region has 15 residues. Losses at the gene ends were 5 bases for V and 6 bases for J; bases not matched to a gene: 9. From germline, CDR1 is MNHEY and CDR2 SVGAGI. In DNA, the CDR3 is TGTGCCAGCAGTAGCGGACAGGGTAGCGGTCAGCCCCAGCATTTT. Protein product: CASSSGQGSGQPQHF.

V gene TRBV9 combines with J gene TRBJ2-3; no definite D call. The CDR3 loop spans 17 amino acids. V was cut by 0 bases and J by 0 bases, with 14 bases left in between. Germline V lookup: CDR1 SGDLS, CDR2 YYNGEE. CDR3 in amino acids: CASSVAGRLSSTDTQYF. CDR3 nucleotides: TGTGCCAGCAGCGTAGCTGGGCGCCTTTCTAGCACAGATACGCAGTATTTT.